The 25 T cell receptor beta chains below were found in one sample sequenced in a study of cytomegalovirus exposure and HLA in healthy donors. Use of 60 Vbeta and 13 Jbeta primers characterized the PCR. Sequenced by immunoSEQ multiplex PCR; TCRdb stores in-frame clones only, minus some. The top ten hold 2% to 2.5% of the sample, which has approximately 130,000 clones, about 61% seen once. What was sequenced was PBMCs. The receptors shown here come from a middle-aged woman in good health and CMV-seronegative.

The V gene is TRBV5-1, the J gene TRBJ2-3; TRBD2 aligns across 8 bases. The CDR3 extends over 18 amino acids. J was trimmed by 1 base and V by 4 bases; bases with no gene match: 14. The germline V gene has CDR1 SGHRS and CDR2 YFSETQ. CDR3 sequence (DNA): TGCGCCAGCAGCGGCGTCCCGGGACTAGTACGAGGCACAGATACGCAGTATTTT. Its translation is CASSGVPGLVRGTDTQYF.

This sequence joins TRBV20-1 and TRBJ2-7; D is undetermined. Germline V CDR1 and CDR2: DFQATT, SNEGSKA (reference sequence). Trimming removed 3 bases at V and 3 bases at J, with 6 bases between. The CDR3 loop spans 11 amino acids. This CDR3 reads CSASDNYEQYF. DNA of the CDR3: TGCAGTGCTAGTGACAACTACGAGCAGTACTTC.

This sequence joins TRBV7-9 and TRBJ2-1; perhaps TRBD1 as D (6 bases). Trimming removed 4 bases at V and 4 bases at J, with 23 bases between. The CDR3 is made up of 18 amino acids. The germline gives CDR1 SEHNR, CDR2 FQNEAQ (reference sequence). The DNA of the CDR3 is TGTGCCAGCAGCTCTCGATTTCGGAAGGTAGGGGGTTACAATGAGCAGTTCTTC. Translating it yields CASSSRFRKVGGYNEQFF.

The chain combines TRBV7-3 with TRBJ2-3; no clear D. Per the germline V gene, CDR1 is SGHTA and CDR2 is FQGTGA. Trimming cost V 0 bases and J 3 bases, with 10 bases left between them. The CDR3 is 15 residues long. The CDR3 spells CASSLTLSLTDTQYF. In DNA, the CDR3 is TGTGCCAGCAGCTTAACGTTGTCTTTGACAGATACGCAGTATTTT.

This chain joins TRBV2 and TRBJ1-1; tentative D call: TRBD1 (5 bases). The V and J ends lost 1 base and 1 base respectively, with 10 bases between them. Germline V lookup: CDR1 SNHLY, CDR2 FYNNEI. This CDR3 spans 15 amino acids. The CDR3 DNA reads TGTGCCAGCAGTGAAGAGGGACTGTCGAACACTGAAGCTTTCTTT. Its translation is CASSEEGLSNTEAFF.

The CDR3 sequence is CASSLQQNTEAFF. In nucleotides, the CDR3 is TGTGCCAGCAGCTTACAACAGAACACTGAAGCTTTCTTT. The chain combines TRBV11-2 with TRBJ1-1; D is undetermined. Per the germline V gene, CDR1 is SGHAT and CDR2 is FQNNGV. CDR3 length: 13 residues. V dropped 2 bases and J dropped 1 base, with 5 bases sitting between them.

This chain connects TRBV30 to TRBJ2-1, with D hard to call. This CDR3 is 12 amino acids long. Deletions cut 8 bases from V and 8 bases from J, with 16 bases between. The V gene's germline CDR1 is GTSNPN and CDR2 SVGIG (reference sequence). CDR3 sequence reads: CATTPDFDEQFF. CDR3 in DNA: TGTGCCACGACTCCGGATTTCGATGAGCAGTTCTTC.

The chain employs TRBV5-4 and TRBJ2-7; TRBD1 aligns across 8 bases. The J segment lost 3 bases and the V segment lost 5 bases, leaving 10 bases of the junction unmatched. Looked up from germline, CDR1 is SGHNT and CDR2 is YYREEE (reference sequence). This CDR3 contains 15 residues. The CDR3 loop is CASSSTAGGVYEQYF. CDR3 nucleotides: TGTGCCAGCAGTAGCACGGCAGGGGGCGTCTACGAGCAGTACTTC. Complete variable domain (other parts from reference TRBV5-4 and TRBJ2-7): ETGVTQSPTHLIKTRGQQVTLRCSSQSGHNTVSWYQQALGQGPQFIFQYYREEENGRGNFPPRFSGLQFPNYSSELNVNALELDDSALYLCASSSTAGGVYEQYFGPGTRLTVT.

The CDR3 here is CASRGEAEKLFF. DNA for the CDR3: TGCGCCAGCAGAGGGGAAGCTGAAAAACTGTTTTTT. The genes are TRBV5-1 and TRBJ1-4; D is perhaps TRBD1 (5 bases). The CDR3 runs to 12 residues. Looked up from germline, CDR1 is SGHRS and CDR2 is YFSETQ. V was trimmed by 5 bases and J by 7 bases, leaving 9 bases between them.

The CDR3 spells CASSQDRDAGRTDTQYF. In nucleotides, the CDR3 is TGTGCCAGCAGCCAAGATAGGGACGCGGGGCGCACAGATACGCAGTATTTT. This chain uses TRBV14 with TRBJ2-3; TRBD2 is a possible D gene (6 bases). Trimming left V 0 bases short and J 1 base short, with 14 bases between. The germline CDR1 and CDR2 sequences are SGHDN and FVKESK. CDR3 length equals 17 residues.

This chain uses TRBV4-3 with TRBJ1-1; D is possibly TRBD1 (5 bases). The V end was cut by 4 bases, the J end by 1 base, with 13 bases between. This CDR3 contains 15 residues. Germline V CDR1 and CDR2: LGHNA, YSLEER. The CDR3 nucleotides are TGCGCCAGCAGCCTACTCCTCGGGGGGAACACTGAAGCTTTCTTT. Protein: CASSLLLGGNTEAFF.

Only a few counts were recorded for this clone. The J gene is TRBJ1-6, the V gene TRBV30; D not resolved. Trimming stripped 3 bases from V and 6 bases from J, with 15 bases between. The CDR3 extends over 15 amino acids. In germline, CDR1 is GTSNPN, CDR2 SVGIG (reference sequence). The CDR3 bases are TGTGCCTGGAGCTCTCCAGGTCCCTCTAATTCACCCCTCCACTTT. Its protein is CAWSSPGPSNSPLHF.

The rearrangement uses TRBV7-7 and TRBJ2-5; TRBD1 matches at 7 bases. The CDR3 extends over 15 amino acids. Germline V gene data show CDR1 as SSHAT and CDR2 as FNYEAQ (reference sequence). Losses at the gene ends were 4 bases for V and 0 bases for J; bases not matched to a gene: 5. CDR3 in amino acids: CASSSLQGNQETQYF. DNA for the CDR3: TGTGCCAGCAGCTCCCTACAGGGGAACCAAGAGACCCAGTACTTC.

The genes are TRBV7-3 and TRBJ1-1; no firm D call. Trimming cost V 1 base and J 2 bases, with 14 bases left between them. This CDR3 is 16 amino acids long. Germline V gives CDR1 SGHTA, CDR2 FQGTGA. The CDR3: CASSLNPRAANTEAFF. As DNA, the CDR3 is TGTGCCAGCAGCTTAAATCCGCGGGCAGCAAACACTGAAGCTTTCTTT.

The chain couples TRBV6-5 to TRBJ1-1; perhaps TRBD1 as D (6 bases). The V end was cut by 0 bases, the J end by 0 bases, with 11 bases between. The CDR3 is made up of 16 amino acids. Germline V gives CDR1 MNHEY, CDR2 SVGAGI. CDR3 sequence: CASSYSITGLNTEAFF. The CDR3 coding sequence is TGTGCCAGCAGTTACTCTATCACAGGGCTGAACACTGAAGCTTTCTTT.

The table lists this clone with a few counts. The chain links TRBV4-3 to TRBJ1-1, with TRBD1 as a possible D gene (5 bases). The V and J ends lost 1 base and 5 bases respectively, with 17 bases between them. The germline V gene encodes CDR1 LGHNA and CDR2 YSLEER. The CDR3 is made up of 16 amino acids. The CDR3 DNA reads as TGCGCCAGCAGCCAAGGCCCCTCGGGGGTATGGACTGAAGCTTTCTTT. Translation gives CASSQGPSGVWTEAFF.

This chain joins TRBV20-1 and TRBJ2-7; possible D gene TRBD2, 5 bases. CDR3 length: 11 residues. Trimming removed 6 bases from V and 4 bases from J, with 10 bases in between. Germline V gene sequence: CDR1 DFQATT, CDR2 SNEGSKA (reference sequence). CDR3 loop: CSAPLVYEQYF. As DNA, the CDR3 is TGCAGTGCGCCACTAGTGTACGAGCAGTACTTC.

This rearrangement joins TRBV7-2 to TRBJ2-1, with 11 bases identical to TRBD2. The CDR3 length is 15 residues. Germline V gene sequence: CDR1 SGHTA, CDR2 FQGNSA. The ends lost 4 bases at V and 6 bases at J; junction bases unmatched: 5. Here the CDR3 DNA reads TGTGCCAGCAGCTCGGGACTAGCGGCGATCAATGAGCAGTTCTTC. This translates into CASSSGLAAINEQFF.

This clone was picked up one time. The genes are TRBV5-1 and TRBJ2-7; no firm D call. V lost 1 base and J lost 4, with 6 bases in between. This CDR3 spans 12 amino acids. CDR1 and CDR2 (germline): SGHRS, YFSETQ. CDR3 loop: CASSLNLYEQYF. The CDR3 DNA follows: TGCGCCAGCAGCTTGAATCTTTACGAGCAGTACTTC.

J is TRBJ2-5 and V is TRBV7-9, with D tentatively TRBD2 (5 bases). Germline assignment: CDR1 SEHNR and CDR2 FQNEAQ (reference sequence). The CDR3 is 13 residues long. V dropped 5 bases and J dropped 8 bases, with 15 bases sitting between them. The CDR3 DNA is TGTGCCAGCAGCCGTCCGCCCGGGGAAACCCAGTACTTC. Protein sequence: CASSRPPGETQYF.

The V gene is TRBV5-1, the J gene TRBJ1-5; D is perhaps TRBD1 (5 bases). Germline lookup yields CDR1 SGHRS and CDR2 YFSETQ. With 2 bases removed from V and 0 bases from J, the gap between germline ends came to 9 bases. There are 15 residues in the CDR3. The CDR3, as DNA: TGCGCCAGCAGCTTCCAGGGAGGTAGCAATCAGCCCCAGCATTTT. This translates into CASSFQGGSNQPQHF.

J is TRBJ2-1 and V is TRBV28, with 11 bases identical to TRBD2. The V and J ends lost 6 bases and 3 bases, in that order; junction bases with no gene match: 4. CDR1 MDHEN and CDR2 SYDVKM come from the germline V gene. The CDR3 has 15 residues. CDR3 in amino acids: CASRRLAGNYNEQFF. CDR3 coding DNA: TGTGCCAGCAGGCGACTAGCGGGAAACTACAATGAGCAGTTCTTC.

The chain couples TRBV5-1 to TRBJ2-5; maybe TRBD2 (7 bases). V lost 4 bases and J 1 base, leaving 14 bases between the germline ends. CDR3 length equals 15 residues. CDR1 SGHRS and CDR2 YFSETQ come from the germline V gene. CDR3 nucleotide sequence: TGCGCCAGCAGCGGAGGGGGGGGCGGCCAAGAGACCCAGTACTTC. Translating gives CASSGGGGGQETQYF.

The chain links TRBV7-3 to TRBJ2-5, with 10 bases that match TRBD2. Trimming at V came to 3 bases and at J to 6 bases, leaving 10 bases not matched to a gene. The CDR3 spans 16 residues. Germline values: CDR1 SGHTA, CDR2 FQGTGA. CDR3 loop: CASSFGIAGGDKTQYF. CDR3 coding DNA: TGTGCCAGCAGCTTCGGGATAGCGGGGGGCGATAAGACCCAGTACTTC.

The chain is built from TRBV5-6 and TRBJ2-1; 10 nucleotides align to TRBD2. V gave up 0 bases and J gave up 4 bases; unmatched junction bases: 4. Germline assignment: CDR1 SGHDT and CDR2 YYEEEE. The CDR3 totals 16 residues. The CDR3 sequence is CASSLGEAGGYNEQFF. The CDR3 nucleotides read TGTGCCAGCAGCTTGGGGGAAGCGGGGGGGTACAATGAGCAGTTCTTC.